The following is a TCR beta chain sequence with its context. Assay used: immunoSEQ multiplex PCR; TCRdb lists only in-frame clones, some missing. There are fewer than 350,000 clones in the sample; roughly 90% occur only once, and around 6.8% lies in the top ten. The sample originates from a study of blood T cell repertoires in COVID-19. Trimming took off 7 bases at V and 8 bases at J, with 14 bases between the two ends. There are 12 residues in the CDR3. Germline CDR1 and CDR2: SNHLY and FYNNEI. The source material was peripheral blood. This clonotype was sampled from a woman between 25 and 40 years old with COVID-19, enrolled during active disease. V usage is TRBV2 and J usage is TRBJ1-1, with D unresolved. As DNA, the CDR3 is TGTGCCAGCAAATCCCCCCCCCAGGAAGCTTTCTTT. It translates to CASKSPPQEAFF.